What follows are 27 T cell receptor beta chains derived from one specimen sequenced in a study of T cell responses to AZD1222 COVID-19 vaccine. Profiled with immunoSEQ multiplex PCR; TCRdb holds only in-frame clones, not every one. The sample has about 160,000 clones; approximately 90% are singletons. This sample comprised peripheral blood, obtained on day 0 of AZD1222 vaccination. The source is an adult in good health.

The chain recombines TRBV6-5 with TRBJ1-3; D call uncertain. V was shortened by 7 bases and J by 0 bases, with 13 bases between the two germline ends. CDR3 size: 15 residues. The germline V gene encodes CDR1 MNHEY and CDR2 SVGAGI. The CDR3 protein is CASIPQEISGNTIYF. The CDR3 nucleotides are TGTGCCAGCATCCCCCAGGAAATCTCTGGAAACACCATATATTTT.

The rearrangement links TRBV11-3 to TRBJ2-7; D is unresolved. Germline V CDR1 and CDR2: SGHNT, YENEEA. Trimming shortened V by 2 bases and J by 5 bases, and 4 bases separated the two germline ends. The CDR3 spans 11 residues. The CDR3 coding sequence is TGTGCCAGCAGCTTACACGACGAGCAGTACTTC. Its translation: CASSLHDEQYF.

The rearrangement uses TRBV11-2 and TRBJ2-7; TRBD2 matches at 7 bases. From germline, CDR1 is SGHAT and CDR2 FQNNGV. V gave up 3 bases and J gave up 1 base; unmatched junction bases: 6. This CDR3 contains 15 residues. The CDR3 region has the DNA TGTGCCAGCAGCTTTTCGACGGGAGGATCCTACGAGCAGTACTTC. This translates into CASSFSTGGSYEQYF.

This chain uses TRBV29-1 with TRBJ2-1, with D unclear. Germline CDR1 SQVTM, CDR2 ANQGSEA. Trimming shortened V by 5 bases and J by 6 bases, and 14 bases separated the two germline ends. This CDR3 contains 13 residues. Here the CDR3 DNA reads TGCAGCGTTAGCCAGCTTATGGGCAATGAGCAGTTCTTC. It encodes CSVSQLMGNEQFF.

The V and J genes are TRBV15 and TRBJ2-3, with D possibly TRBD1 on 6 matching bases. Germline V lookup: CDR1 LNHNV, CDR2 YYDKDF (reference sequence). V lost 3 bases and J lost 1, with 11 bases in between. The CDR3 has 15 amino acids. In nucleotides, the CDR3 is TGTGCCACCAGCAGGTACAGGACAGGCACAGATACGCAGTATTTT. Its protein is CATSRYRTGTDTQYF.

This clone was counted between two and nine times. CDR3 sequence reads: CASSLDRGRTGELFF. Here the CDR3 DNA reads TGTGCCAGCAGCCTGGACAGGGGACGGACCGGGGAGCTGTTTTTT. V is TRBV5-4 and J is TRBJ2-2, with 9 bases fitting TRBD1. Germline-derived CDR1 and CDR2 are SGHNT and YYREEE (reference sequence). Trimming took 4 bases from V and 5 from J; bases not matched to a gene: 6. This CDR3 has 15 residues.

This rearrangement joins TRBV7-8 to TRBJ1-2; 9 bases are shared with TRBD1. CDR1 and CDR2 (germline): SGHVS, FQNEAQ. Trimming at V came to 5 bases and at J to 6 bases, leaving 16 bases not matched to a gene. The CDR3 runs 17 residues. DNA for the CDR3: TGTGCCAGCAGCACTCTTGCCTGGGACAGGGACGTTAATGGCTACACCTTC. Translating it yields CASSTLAWDRDVNGYTF.

This sequence joins TRBV18 and TRBJ1-2, with unresolved D. This CDR3 has 13 residues. With 3 bases removed from V and 2 bases from J, the gap between germline ends came to 7 bases. Germline assignment: CDR1 KGHSH and CDR2 LQKENI. The CDR3 DNA reads as TGTGCCAGCTCACCTGGCAGCAACTATGGCTACACCTTC. Amino acids: CASSPGSNYGYTF.

The V and J genes are TRBV7-9 and TRBJ2-2; D ambiguous. V lost 2 bases and J 3 bases, leaving 7 bases between the germline ends. This CDR3 is 14 amino acids long. CDR1 is SEHNR, CDR2 FQNEAQ, per germline (reference sequence). The CDR3 sequence: CASSLRGDTGELFF. CDR3 in DNA: TGTGCCAGCAGCTTACGTGGCGACACCGGGGAGCTGTTTTTT.

The chain uses TRBV6-6 and TRBJ1-2; no clear D gene. V lost 4 bases, J lost 0 bases, and 12 bases lay in between. The CDR3 totals 15 residues. Per germline, CDR1 MNHNY and CDR2 SVGAGI (reference sequence). CDR3 sequence: CASSWGVGANYGYTF. In DNA, the CDR3 is TGTGCCAGCAGTTGGGGAGTTGGGGCTAACTATGGCTACACCTTC.

The chain recombines TRBV5-4 with TRBJ1-4; D call uncertain. The CDR3 extends over 13 amino acids. CDR1 is SGHNT, CDR2 YYREEE, per germline (reference sequence). Trimming removed 1 base at V and 4 bases at J, with 5 bases between. The CDR3 sequence: CASSLWNNEKLFF. The DNA for the CDR3 is TGTGCCAGCAGCTTGTGGAATAATGAAAAACTGTTTTTT.

This rearrangement joins TRBV24-1 to TRBJ2-1; 10 nucleotides line up with TRBD2. After removal of 10 bases from V and 8 bases from J, the junction contained 10 bases not matched to a gene. The CDR3 runs to 14 residues. The germline V gene has CDR1 KGHDR and CDR2 SFDVKD. The CDR3 loop reads CATTSGKLGYEQFF. CDR3 DNA sequence: TGTGCCACAACTAGCGGGAAATTGGGGTATGAGCAGTTCTTC.

The genes are TRBV19 and TRBJ2-1; 9 nucleotides line up with TRBD2. The germline CDR1 and CDR2 sequences are LNHDA and SQIVND (reference sequence). This CDR3 is built from 15 residues. Trimming cost V 9 bases and J 14 bases; bases outside gene matches: 20. DNA for the CDR3: TGTGCCAGCCAGATCCTACGTAAGCGGGAGGTAGGGAAGTTCTTC. Translated: CASQILRKREVGKFF.

The V and J genes are TRBV28 and TRBJ1-5, with TRBD1 matching 9 bases. This CDR3 has 14 amino acids. The V and J ends lost 5 bases and 7 bases, in that order; junction bases with no gene match: 6. Germline-derived CDR1 and CDR2 are MDHEN and SYDVKM. DNA for the CDR3: TGTGCCAGCAGTCCACAGGGGGCTCGGCAGCCCCAGCATTTT. This encodes CASSPQGARQPQHF.

The chain is built from TRBV9 and TRBJ1-2; D is perhaps TRBD1 (5 bases). Germline loops: CDR1 SGDLS, CDR2 YYNGEE. Trimming cost V 3 bases and J 5 bases, with 5 bases left between them. CDR3 size: 11 residues. In DNA form, the CDR3 reads TGTGCCAGCAGCGGACAGTATGGCTACACCTTC. Its protein product is CASSGQYGYTF.

This chain links TRBV24-1 with TRBJ2-2, with TRBD2 as a possible D gene (6 bases). The V gene's germline CDR1 is KGHDR and CDR2 SFDVKD. The CDR3 contains 14 residues. V gave up 9 bases and J gave up 6 bases, with 16 bases separating them. Written as DNA, the CDR3 is TGTGCCACCCAACTCACTCCGGGAGCCGGGGAGCTGTTTTTT. Its protein product is CATQLTPGAGELFF.

The rearrangement links TRBV7-2 to TRBJ2-2; TRBD1 aligns across 10 bases. The V gene's germline CDR1 is SGHTA and CDR2 FQGNSA. The CDR3 loop spans 16 amino acids. Trimming removed 7 bases from V and 6 bases from J; junction bases left unmatched: 11. CDR3 bases: TGTGCCAGCACCCAAAGCCCCGGGACAGGGGCCGGGGAGCTGTTTTTT. It translates to CASTQSPGTGAGELFF.

The chain links TRBV11-2 to TRBJ2-1; D is unresolved. Germline V gene data show CDR1 as SGHAT and CDR2 as FQNNGV. The V end lost 5 bases, the J end lost 3 bases, and 8 bases lay between the germline ends. This CDR3 contains 13 residues. CDR3 DNA sequence: TGTGCCAGCAGCATGGGGTACTACAATGAGCAGTTCTTC. This encodes CASSMGYYNEQFF.

V and J are TRBV4-2 and TRBJ2-1; 8 nucleotides match TRBD2. Per the germline V gene, CDR1 is LGHNA and CDR2 is YNFKEQ. The CDR3 is 15 residues long. The V and J ends lost 4 bases and 4 bases, in that order; junction bases with no gene match: 6. The DNA for the CDR3 is TGTGCCAGCAGCCTAGAGCGGGAGCCATACAATGAGCAGTTCTTC. Its translation: CASSLEREPYNEQFF.

The chain employs TRBV5-1 and TRBJ2-1; D might be TRBD2 (6 bases). Germline CDR1 is SGHRS and CDR2 is YFSETQ. This CDR3 region has 15 residues. Trimming stripped 3 bases from V and 8 bases from J, with 18 bases between. The DNA for the CDR3 is TGCGCCAGCAGCTCTGGGGACGGGAGTATCGATGAGCAGTTCTTC. Encoded protein: CASSSGDGSIDEQFF.

This chain connects TRBV11-2 to TRBJ1-2; D is undetermined. This CDR3 is 13 amino acids long. The V and J ends lost 5 bases and 8 bases respectively, with 15 bases between them. Germline CDR1 reads SGHAT; CDR2 reads FQNNGV. DNA for the CDR3: TGTGCCAGCAGCCCCGGTACGGGGAGAGGCTACACCTTC. It encodes CASSPGTGRGYTF.

The J gene is TRBJ2-7, the V gene TRBV19, with TRBD2 as a possible D gene (5 bases). The V gene lost 5 bases and the J gene lost 1 base, with 9 bases spanning the gap. From germline, CDR1 is LNHDA and CDR2 SQIVND (reference sequence). CDR3 length equals 13 residues. CDR3 in DNA: TGTGCCAGTAGTGCCGGGATTTCCTACGAGCAGTACTTC. This encodes CASSAGISYEQYF. Full variable domain (remainder filled in from reference TRBV19 and TRBJ2-7): DGGITQSPKYLFRKEGQNVTLSCEQNLNHDAMYWYRQDPGQGLRLIYYSQIVNDFQKGDIAEGYSVSREKKESFPLTVTSAQKNPTAFYLCASSAGISYEQYFGPGTRLTVT.

The chain uses TRBV19 and TRBJ1-5; the match to TRBD1 covers 7 bases. J gave up 7 bases and V 5 bases, and 11 bases lay outside the gene matches. CDR1 and CDR2 from the germline V gene are LNHDA and SQIVND (reference sequence). The CDR3 contains 15 residues. The CDR3 spells CASSGLEPDRQPQHF. The CDR3 bases are TGTGCCAGTAGTGGACTGGAACCGGACAGGCAGCCCCAGCATTTT.

The chain uses TRBV30 and TRBJ1-1, with a weak D call TRBD1 (6 bases). The CDR3 length is 14 residues. CDR1 is GTSNPN, CDR2 SVGIG, per germline (reference sequence). V was shortened by 0 bases and J by 0 bases, with 8 bases between the two germline ends. CDR3 loop: CAWSVHRVNTEAFF. CDR3 coding DNA: TGTGCCTGGAGTGTACACAGGGTGAACACTGAAGCTTTCTTT.

This clone has only one observation. The V and J genes are TRBV12-5 and TRBJ2-1; TRBD2 matches at 8 bases. In germline, CDR1 is LGHNT, CDR2 FRNRAP. This CDR3 region has 16 residues. Trimming removed 5 bases from V and 3 bases from J; junction bases left unmatched: 9. CDR3 DNA sequence: TGTGCTAGTGGTACCCGCGAGCGGGAGTTCTACAATGAGCAGTTCTTC. This gives the protein CASGTREREFYNEQFF.

The chain joins TRBV4-2 to TRBJ1-5; no definite D call. The V end lost 4 bases, the J end lost 1 base, and 29 bases lay between the germline ends. This CDR3 is 21 amino acids long. From germline, CDR1 is LGHNA and CDR2 YNFKEQ. CDR3 DNA: TGTGCCAGCAGCCCCGTTCTCAACAAACCTATCGGAGGTGGGAGCAATCAGCCCCAGCATTTT. Amino acids: CASSPVLNKPIGGGSNQPQHF.

J is TRBJ2-7 and V is TRBV5-4; D remains ambiguous. The V end lost 0 bases, the J end lost 0 bases, and 10 bases lay between the germline ends. Per the germline V gene, CDR1 is SGHNT and CDR2 is YYREEE (reference sequence). CDR3 length equals 15 residues. CDR3 sequence (DNA): TGTGCCAGCAGCTTGGGGGGTTATAACTCCTACGAGCAGTACTTC. Its protein product is CASSLGGYNSYEQYF.